One sample yielded the 18 T cell receptor beta chains listed below, sequenced in a study of cytomegalovirus exposure and HLA in healthy donors. The PCR ran on 60 Vbeta and 13 Jbeta primers. Profiled with immunoSEQ multiplex PCR; TCRdb holds only in-frame clones, not every one. Among roughly 130,000 clones, roughly two thirds were seen once, and the ten largest hold over 1.5%. Sample: PBMCs. These receptors all come from a man younger than 40 in good health and CMV-seropositive.

This clone was picked up a small number of times. The CDR3: CASSPSGTGLFYEQYF. Here the CDR3 DNA reads TGTGCCAGCAGTCCCTCCGGGACAGGGCTTTTCTACGAGCAGTACTTC. The chain recombines TRBV27 with TRBJ2-7, with 9 bases matching TRBD1. The CDR3 has 16 residues. Germline V gene sequence: CDR1 MNHEY, CDR2 SMNVEV (reference sequence). With V trimmed by 5 bases and J by 3 bases, 11 bases remained unmatched.

The chain employs TRBV6-1 and TRBJ1-2; TRBD1 aligns across 11 bases. V dropped 6 bases and J dropped 3; count of bases not matched to a gene: 6. This CDR3 is built from 15 residues. Per germline, CDR1 MNHNS and CDR2 SASEGT. In nucleotides, the CDR3 is TGTGCCAGCAGGATAAGGACAGGGGGCGACTATGGCTACACCTTC. Protein: CASRIRTGGDYGYTF.

The J gene is TRBJ1-2, the V gene TRBV12-5, with D possibly being TRBD1 (5 bases). V was trimmed by 6 bases and J by 3 bases, leaving 14 bases between them. Germline CDR1 and CDR2: LGHNT and FRNRAP. The length of the CDR3 is 14 residues. The CDR3 loop is CASGLRGGDYGYTF. The CDR3 nucleotides read TGTGCTAGTGGCCTACGTGGGGGGGACTATGGCTACACCTTC.

The chain uses TRBV7-2 and TRBJ2-7, with D possibly TRBD1 on 5 matching bases. The CDR3 runs to 15 residues. V shed 1 base and J shed 5 bases, with 15 bases lying between them. Germline-derived CDR1 and CDR2 are SGHTA and FQGNSA. CDR3 sequence (DNA): TGTGCCAGCAGCTTAGTCTGGCAGGGTCCGGACGAGCAGTACTTC. Amino acid sequence: CASSLVWQGPDEQYF.

This clone is a singleton in its sample. The chain uses TRBV10-3 and TRBJ2-1, with D possibly being TRBD2 (5 bases). Trimming removed 9 bases at V and 3 bases at J, with 9 bases between. Germline V lookup: CDR1 ENHRY, CDR2 SYGVKD. This CDR3 region has 12 residues. The CDR3 is CAMGRDYNEQFF. CDR3 bases: TGTGCCATGGGCCGGGACTACAATGAGCAGTTCTTC.

This chain uses TRBV7-9 with TRBJ1-2; tentative D call: TRBD1 (6 bases). The CDR3 extends over 13 amino acids. CDR1 is SEHNR, CDR2 FQNEAQ, per germline (reference sequence). With 4 bases removed from V and 8 bases from J, the gap between germline ends came to 14 bases. The CDR3 region is CASSYRDTGGYTF. CDR3 nucleotide sequence: TGTGCCAGCAGCTACCGGGACACCGGCGGCTACACCTTC. Full variable domain (remainder filled in from reference TRBV7-9 and TRBJ1-2): DTGVSQNPRHKITKRGQNVTFRCDPISEHNRLYWYRQTLGQGPEFLTYFQNEAQLEKSRLLSDRFSAERPKGSFSTLEIQRTEQGDSAMYLCASSYRDTGGYTFGSGTRLTVV.

This clone was seen only once. The chain combines TRBV19 with TRBJ2-2; 11 bases align to TRBD1. The CDR3 covers 16 residues. Trimming cost V 2 bases and J 4 bases; bases outside gene matches: 3. In germline, CDR1 is LNHDA, CDR2 SQIVND (reference sequence). CDR3 nucleotides: TGTGCCAGTAGTATACGGACAGGGGGCATCACCGGGGAGCTGTTTTTT. Protein: CASSIRTGGITGELFF. Together with reference TRBV19 and TRBJ2-2, the CDR3 gives the full variable domain: DGGITQSPKYLFRKEGQNVTLSCEQNLNHDAMYWYRQDPGQGLRLIYYSQIVNDFQKGDIAEGYSVSREKKESFPLTVTSAQKNPTAFYLCASSIRTGGITGELFFGEGSRLTVL.

The rearrangement joins TRBV27 to TRBJ1-2; possibly TRBD1 for D (5 bases). The ends were cut back, 2 bases at V and 7 bases at J, with 17 bases in the middle. From germline, CDR1 is MNHEY and CDR2 SMNVEV (reference sequence). CDR3 size: 15 residues. The CDR3 nucleotides are TGTGCCAGCAGTTTAGATGTCCTGGGGCGCCGTGGCTACACCTTC. This sequence encodes CASSLDVLGRRGYTF.

J is TRBJ2-3 and V is TRBV7-9; 14 bases are a match to TRBD2. V gave up 6 bases and J gave up 4 bases; unmatched junction bases: 3. Germline loops: CDR1 SEHNR, CDR2 FQNEAQ (reference sequence). CDR3 size: 15 residues. CDR3 residues: CASRQGLAGADTQYF. In DNA form, the CDR3 reads TGTGCCAGCAGACAGGGACTAGCGGGAGCAGATACGCAGTATTTT.

This clone appeared a few times. The chain recombines TRBV4-2 with TRBJ2-5; TRBD1 might be the D (5 bases). Per germline, CDR1 LGHNA and CDR2 YNFKEQ. Trimming cost V 3 bases and J 1 base, with 12 bases left between them. The CDR3 is made up of 15 amino acids. Here the CDR3 DNA reads TGTGCCAGCAGCCAGGCTGACAGTACCCAAGAGACCCAGTACTTC. Its protein product is CASSQADSTQETQYF.

The rearrangement joins TRBV27 to TRBJ1-5; D is perhaps TRBD1 (6 bases). V dropped 7 bases and J dropped 7 bases, with 29 bases sitting between them. CDR3 length: 18 residues. Germline V gene data show CDR1 as MNHEY and CDR2 as SMNVEV (reference sequence). The CDR3 loop reads CASMGRSGGLAREQPQHF. CDR3 coding DNA: TGTGCCAGCATGGGTAGGTCGGGGGGCCTGGCTAGGGAGCAGCCCCAGCATTTT.

This chain uses TRBV5-1 with TRBJ2-3, with TRBD2 matching over 12 bases. The CDR3 runs 19 residues. Germline trimming cut 0 bases from V and 2 bases from J; bases unmatched to any gene: 10. The germline CDR1 and CDR2 sequences are SGHRS and YFSETQ. The DNA for the CDR3 is TGCGCCAGCAGCTTGGGGGGGGCTAGCGGGAGGGCTTCCACAGATACGCAGTATTTT. Encoded protein: CASSLGGASGRASTDTQYF.

The chain recombines TRBV15 with TRBJ1-3, with a possible D match to TRBD1 (6 bases). CDR3 length: 15 amino acids. The V and J ends lost 3 bases and 0 bases respectively, with 9 bases between them. CDR1 LNHNV and CDR2 YYDKDF come from the germline V gene (reference sequence). Here the CDR3 DNA reads TGTGCCACCAGCAGGGACAGTGGCTCTGGAAACACCATATATTTT. Translated, it gives CATSRDSGSGNTIYF.

The chain uses TRBV20-1 and TRBJ1-2; D not certain. The CDR3 sequence is 11 residues long. Germline values: CDR1 DFQATT, CDR2 SNEGSKA (reference sequence). The CDR3 nucleotides are TGCGGAGGCGGGCGGATAAATGGCTACACCTTC. It encodes CGGGRINGYTF.

This sequence joins TRBV27 and TRBJ1-5; unclear D gene. CDR1 and CDR2 (germline): MNHEY, SMNVEV (reference sequence). Trimming left V 4 bases short and J 7 bases short, with 8 bases between. The length of the CDR3 is 12 residues. Written as DNA, the CDR3 is TGTGCCAGCAGTTCTATGCTACAGCCCCAGCATTTT. The encoded protein is CASSSMLQPQHF.

This clone was detected once. This rearrangement joins TRBV29-1 to TRBJ2-7; 12 nucleotides align to TRBD1. Germline V gene data show CDR1 as SQVTM and CDR2 as ANQGSEA. V trimming: 8 bases; J trimming: 8 bases; junction bases outside the gene matches: 10. The CDR3 contains 13 residues. CDR3 region: CSIGTGGFLQQYF. Here the CDR3 DNA reads TGCAGCATCGGGACAGGGGGCTTTTTGCAGCAGTACTTC.

The chain combines TRBV2 with TRBJ2-5, with a possible D match to TRBD2 (5 bases). The end of the DNA aligns better with TRBJ2-7, so the J call may be wrong. Germline values: CDR1 SNHLY, CDR2 FYNNEI. The CDR3 loop spans 17 amino acids. In nucleotides, the CDR3 is TGTGCCAGCAGACGGACTGCTACGGGCCAAAGCTCCTACGAGCAGTACTTC. Its protein product is CASRRTATGQSSYEQYF.

This clone showed up just a few times. The chain is built from TRBV6-5 and TRBJ1-4; no reliable D call. Germline assignment: CDR1 MNHEY and CDR2 SVGAGI. This CDR3 has 14 amino acids. V was cut by 5 bases and J by 6 bases, with 13 bases left in between. CDR3 sequence: CASSPVVADEKLFF. CDR3 sequence (DNA): TGTGCCAGCAGTCCGGTAGTAGCGGATGAAAAACTGTTTTTT.